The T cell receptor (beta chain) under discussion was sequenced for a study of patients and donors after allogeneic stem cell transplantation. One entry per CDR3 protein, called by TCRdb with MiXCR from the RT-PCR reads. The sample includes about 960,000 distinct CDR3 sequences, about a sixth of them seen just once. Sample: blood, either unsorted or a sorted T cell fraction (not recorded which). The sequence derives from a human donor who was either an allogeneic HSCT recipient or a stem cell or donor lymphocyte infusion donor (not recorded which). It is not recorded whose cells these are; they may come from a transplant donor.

In DNA form, the CDR3 reads TGCGCCAGCAGCCCACAAAAAGTAAAGACTGAAGCTTTCTTT. Amino acids: CASSPQKVKTEAFF. The chain combines TRBV5-1 with TRBJ1-1; D call uncertain. This CDR3 comprises 14 residues. Germline V gives CDR1 SGHRS, CDR2 YFSETQ. V gave up 4 bases and J gave up 5 bases, with 15 bases separating them.